This note documents a single TCR beta chain sequence. What it binds is not known. The data originate from a study of long-term antiretroviral therapy in people with HIV. Findings and limits, study-wide: Someone took the blood between about 2003 and 2017, maybe while older ART regimens were in use. At every time point, clones expanded before ART dominated the repertoire.

Assay version v3.0 of immunoSEQ was used, and it was run at survey level. Method: immunoSEQ multiplex PCR; TCRdb's copy keeps in-frame clones and lacks some. Here the sample spans about 24,000 clones, 81% being singletons. V was clipped by 0 bases and J by 4 bases, with 7 bases between them. Per germline, CDR1 SQVTM and CDR2 ANQGSEA. CDR3 length equals 13 residues. Every participant with HIV received treatment in the United States. Samples held 1-10 million cryopreserved PBMC, and DNA extraction followed. This clonotype originated in a woman aged 18 to 35 with HIV. This sequence joins TRBV29-1 and TRBJ2-1; D is undetermined. This specimen was unsorted PBMCs, taken at the start of antiretroviral therapy, before treatment. Here the CDR3 DNA reads TGCAGCGTTGAAGACTGGCTGTACAATGAGCAGTTCTTC. Translation gives CSVEDWLYNEQFF.